Presented here are 28 T cell receptor beta chains from one specimen sequenced in a study of Graves' ophthalmopathy and Graves' hyperthyroidism. Amplification from RNA transcripts yielded the TCR beta CDR3 regions. First-round RT-PCR used HTBI primers; second-round multiplex PCR followed. One entry per CDR3 protein, called by TCRdb with MiXCR from the multiplex PCR reads. The sample lists 400,000 or so distinct CDR3 sequences, 15% occurring once. Source material: peripheral blood. The receptor set was obtained from a woman under 30 with stable Graves' hyperthyroidism.

The DNA for the CDR3 is TGTGCCAGCAGAAGGGCGTCCGGGGCCAACGTCCTGACTTTC. This encodes CASRRASGANVLTF. This chain joins TRBV6-1 and TRBJ2-6, with D unclear. The V gene lost 6 bases and the J gene lost 4 bases, with 10 bases spanning the gap. The CDR3 covers 14 residues. Germline CDR1 and CDR2: MNHNS and SASEGT.

V and J are TRBV9 and TRBJ2-7; unclear D gene. V was shortened by 4 bases and J by 5 bases, with 16 bases between the two germline ends. Germline CDR1 SGDLS, CDR2 YYNGEE. This CDR3 is 14 amino acids long. CDR3 coding DNA: TGTGCCAGCAGCCCCATTGAAGCCCCCCACGAGCAGTACTTC. It yields the protein CASSPIEAPHEQYF.

Ten or more counts support this clonotype. This chain joins TRBV2 and TRBJ2-7; D is possibly TRBD1 (5 bases). This CDR3 is built from 13 residues. Trimming shortened V by 6 bases and J by 3 bases, and 12 bases separated the two germline ends. Germline V gives CDR1 SNHLY, CDR2 FYNNEI. The CDR3 DNA reads as TGTGCCAGCAGCCTAGGACACCTCTACGAGCAGTACTTC. It yields the protein CASSLGHLYEQYF.

This clonotype appeared many times. The genes are TRBV29-1 and TRBJ1-1; weak D call: TRBD1 (6 bases). The germline gives CDR1 SQVTM, CDR2 ANQGSEA. The germline V and J ends were trimmed by 7 bases and 1 base, with 16 bases remaining between them. There are 14 residues in the CDR3. CDR3 in amino acids: CSAGTPWRNTEAFF. The CDR3 region has the DNA TGCAGCGCCGGGACACCCTGGAGGAACACTGAAGCTTTCTTT.

CDR3 loop: CASVGISYEQYF. In DNA form, the CDR3 reads TGTGCCAGCGTGGGGATCTCCTACGAGCAGTACTTC. V gene TRBV12-3 or TRBV12-4 combines with J gene TRBJ2-7; no definite D call. Trimming removed 8 bases from V and 0 bases from J, with 8 bases in between. This CDR3 spans 12 amino acids.

This clonotype was detected ten times or more. The V call is TRBV7-2, the J call TRBJ2-7; 10 nucleotides agree with TRBD1. The junction had 3 bases not matched to a gene; V was cut back by 3 bases and J by 4 bases. Germline V CDR1 and CDR2: SGHTA, FQGNSA. The CDR3 covers 14 residues. CDR3 protein: CASSFDRGRYEQYF. The CDR3 region has the DNA TGTGCCAGCAGCTTCGACAGGGGGCGGTACGAGCAGTACTTC.

This clonotype was seen repeatedly, ten times or more. V and J are TRBV7-2 and TRBJ2-4; D is possibly TRBD1 or TRBD2 (5 bases each). Germline values: CDR1 SGHTA, CDR2 FQGNSA. V lost 3 bases and J 8 bases, leaving 23 bases between the germline ends. The CDR3 loop spans 17 amino acids. The CDR3 nucleotides read TGTGCCAGCAGCTTTAACCGGGACCCAGGGATTGATGACATTCAGTACTTC. Translating gives CASSFNRDPGIDDIQYF.

This clonotype turned up a few times. This sequence joins TRBV11-2 and TRBJ1-1; perhaps TRBD1 as D (6 bases). This CDR3 contains 13 residues. Between the trimmed V and J ends, which lost 5 bases and 9 bases, there was a span of 16 bases. Germline-derived CDR1 and CDR2 are SGHAT and FQNNGV. The CDR3 nucleotides are TGTGCCAGCAGCCGGAGCAGGGGTTTTCAAGCTTTCTTT. This sequence encodes CASSRSRGFQAFF.

This clonotype was detected ten times or more. The chain has TRBV15 and TRBJ1-1, with D hard to call. This CDR3 is built from 12 residues. Deletions cut 3 bases from V and 4 bases from J, with 6 bases between. Germline CDR1 is LNHNV and CDR2 is YYDKDF (reference sequence). This CDR3 is CATSRGSTEAFF. CDR3 nucleotide sequence: TGTGCCACCAGCAGGGGTAGCACTGAAGCTTTCTTT.

The CDR3 nucleotides are TGTGCCAGCAGTTTATGGGGAAGGATGGGCACTGAAGCTTTCTTT. Translated, it gives CASSLWGRMGTEAFF. The chain employs TRBV28 and TRBJ1-1; D is unclear. Germline CDR1 MDHEN, CDR2 SYDVKM. The CDR3 loop spans 15 amino acids. V was shortened by 0 bases and J by 4 bases, with 12 bases between the two germline ends. Drawing the rest from reference TRBV28 and TRBJ1-1, the complete variable domain is DVKVTQSSRYLVKRTGEKVFLECVQDMDHENMFWYRQDPGLGLRLIYFSYDVKMKEKGDIPEGYSVSREKKERFSLILESASTNQTSMYLCASSLWGRMGTEAFFGQGTRLTVV.

This clonotype was counted at least ten times. The rearrangement links TRBV29-1 to TRBJ2-2; D remains unclear. This CDR3 comprises 14 residues. V was trimmed by 0 bases and J by 3 bases, leaving 8 bases between them. Germline V lookup: CDR1 SQVTM, CDR2 ANQGSEA. CDR3 sequence: CSVEEFGDTGELFF. The CDR3 DNA follows: TGCAGCGTTGAAGAGTTCGGAGACACCGGGGAGCTGTTTTTT.

This clonotype was observed at least ten times. The chain joins TRBV10-3 to TRBJ1-1; 8 bases fit TRBD1. Germline values: CDR1 ENHRY, CDR2 SYGVKD. This CDR3 contains 16 residues. Losses at the gene ends were 5 bases for V and 5 bases for J; bases not matched to a gene: 13. The CDR3 spells CAISPQGVEFGTEAFF. CDR3 DNA sequence: TGTGCCATCAGTCCACAGGGGGTTGAATTTGGGACTGAAGCTTTCTTT.

The table lists this clonotype with many counts. This chain connects TRBV18 to TRBJ1-1; D gene unclear. Per germline, CDR1 KGHSH and CDR2 LQKENI. The CDR3 spans 17 residues. Trimming removed 2 bases from V and 0 bases from J, with 16 bases in between. CDR3 DNA: TGTGCCAGCTCACCAGCAGGAACTTCGTTCATGAACACTGAAGCTTTCTTT. Protein: CASSPAGTSFMNTEAFF. The full variable domain, rest sourced from reference TRBV18 and TRBJ1-1, is NAGVMQNPRHLVRRRGQEARLRCSPMKGHSHVYWYRQLPEEGLKFMVYLQKENIIDESGMPKERFSAEFPKEGPSILRIQQVVRGDSAAYFCASSPAGTSFMNTEAFFGQGTRLTVV.

This clonotype has a count of ten or more. The genes are TRBV29-1 and TRBJ1-6; no definite D call. CDR1 is SQVTM, CDR2 ANQGSEA, per germline. CDR3 length: 12 amino acids. The V end lost 0 bases, the J end lost 14 bases, and 11 bases lay between the germline ends. The CDR3: CSVEESAGTLHF. For the CDR3, the DNA is TGCAGCGTTGAAGAGTCGGCAGGCACCCTCCACTTT.

In this sample, this clonotype turned up many times. The rearrangement links TRBV6-2 or TRBV6-3 to TRBJ1-3, with D unclear. The CDR3 totals 15 residues. The V and J ends lost 7 bases and 1 base respectively, with 14 bases between them. Germline-derived CDR1 and CDR2 are MNHEY and SVGEGT. The CDR3 is CASTRGPLSGNTIYF. The DNA for the CDR3 is TGTGCCAGCACTCGAGGGCCACTTTCTGGAAACACCATATATTTT.

This clonotype was counted at least ten times. The gene calls are TRBV25-1 and TRBJ2-7; 9 bases align to TRBD1. The trim removed 2 bases at V and 6 bases at J, leaving 5 bases unmatched. Germline lookup yields CDR1 MGHDK and CDR2 SYGVNS. The CDR3 has 14 residues. CDR3 loop: CASSEETGGGEQYF. The DNA of the CDR3 is TGTGCCAGCAGTGAAGAAACAGGGGGCGGCGAGCAGTACTTC.

The chain couples TRBV20-1 to TRBJ2-7; D ambiguous. The CDR3 runs to 13 residues. Germline V gives CDR1 DFQATT, CDR2 SNEGSKA (reference sequence). V lost 1 base and J lost 3, with 10 bases in between. The CDR3 coding sequence is TGCAGTGCTAGAGCTGACAAAGGCTACGAGCAGTACTTC. It translates to CSARADKGYEQYF.

At least ten counts were recorded for this clonotype. This chain connects TRBV6-2 or TRBV6-3 to TRBJ1-5; 7 nucleotides line up with TRBD1. The J segment lost 4 bases and the V segment lost 6 bases, leaving 3 bases of the junction unmatched. CDR3 size: 13 residues. Germline V gene sequence: CDR1 MNHEY, CDR2 SVGEGT. CDR3 nucleotides: TGTGCCAGCAGGGGGACAGTGAATCAGCCCCAGCATTTT. Translated: CASRGTVNQPQHF.

This clonotype occurred many times. The chain uses TRBV6-5 and TRBJ2-7; 13 positions match TRBD2. Germline V CDR1 and CDR2: MNHEY, SVGAGI. The CDR3 length is 16 residues. V was pared by 4 bases and J by 0 bases, with 3 bases of the junction left unmatched. This CDR3 reads CASSLGTSGTSYEQYF. In nucleotides, the CDR3 is TGTGCCAGCAGTTTAGGGACTAGCGGGACCTCCTACGAGCAGTACTTC.

This clonotype has at least ten counts. The V gene is TRBV7-9, the J gene TRBJ2-5; 9 bases fit TRBD1. Germline trimming cut 2 bases from V and 5 bases from J; bases unmatched to any gene: 6. This CDR3 has 15 amino acids. From germline, CDR1 is SEHNR and CDR2 FQNEAQ (reference sequence). The CDR3 coding sequence is TGTGCCAGCAGCTTAAGGGACAGGGCTGTCGAGACCCAGTACTTC. It specifies CASSLRDRAVETQYF.

A few counts support this clonotype. J is TRBJ1-2 and V is TRBV6-2 or TRBV6-3, with D perhaps TRBD1 (5 bases). Trimming took 7 bases from V and 4 from J, leaving 13 bases between them. There are 13 residues in the CDR3. Germline V gives CDR1 MNHEY, CDR2 SVGEGT. The CDR3 coding sequence is TGTGCCAGCAAGAGGGGTTTCGGCTATGGCTACACCTTC. This encodes CASKRGFGYGYTF.

In its sample, this clonotype was seen many times. This chain connects TRBV29-1 to TRBJ2-5; possibly TRBD2 for D (6 bases). Germline V gene lookup returns CDR1 SQVTM and CDR2 ANQGSEA. V lost 7 bases, J lost 5 bases, and 20 bases lay in between. The CDR3 totals 14 residues. The CDR3 reads CSAGGLARGETQYF. CDR3 DNA sequence: TGCAGCGCTGGGGGTCTGGCACGGGGGGAGACCCAGTACTTC.

This clonotype was detected only a few times. V is TRBV14 and J is TRBJ2-7; no definite D call. The CDR3 sequence is 12 residues long. Germline V gene lookup returns CDR1 SGHDN and CDR2 FVKESK. Trimming pared 2 bases from V and 1 base from J, leaving 3 bases between. The CDR3, as DNA: TGTGCCAGCAGCCAATTTTCCTACGAGCAGTACTTC. Translating gives CASSQFSYEQYF.

This clonotype was observed many times. This sequence joins TRBV6-1 and TRBJ1-6; no clear D gene. CDR1 is MNHNS and CDR2 is SASEGT in the germline V gene. Trimming removed 7 bases at V and 5 bases at J, with 9 bases between. This CDR3 is 13 amino acids long. The CDR3, as DNA: TGTGCCAGCAAAGAAGGGAATAATTCACCCCTCCACTTT. Its translation: CASKEGNNSPLHF.

This clonotype showed up many times. V gene TRBV9 combines with J gene TRBJ2-7; D possibly corresponds to TRBD2 (6 bases). This CDR3 contains 11 residues. Germline V gives CDR1 SGDLS, CDR2 YYNGEE. DNA of the CDR3: TGTGCAAGCGGGTCGACCTACGAGCAGTACTTC. Its translation is CASGSTYEQYF. The whole variable domain, filled in from reference TRBV9 and TRBJ2-7, reads DSGVTQTPKHLITATGQRVTLRCSPRSGDLSVYWYQQSLDQGLQFLIQYYNGEERAKGNILERFSAQQFPDLHSELNLSSLELGDSALYFCASGSTYEQYFGPGTRLTVT.

Comment on this clonotype: One base away lies a much larger clone, so this may be a sequencing read error. Lacking the conserved final phenylalanine or tryptophan, this CDR3 likely reflects a read error. The chain recombines TRBV5-1 with TRBJ1-2, with 9 bases matching TRBD1. From germline, CDR1 is SGHRS and CDR2 YFSETQ. This CDR3 region has 13 residues. Trimming removed 4 bases from V and 8 bases from J; junction bases left unmatched: 6. The CDR3 region has the DNA TGCGCCAGCAGCCCCCGGACAGGGGAGGGCTACACCGTC. It translates to CASSPRTGEGYTV.

This clonotype was detected only a few times. This chain connects TRBV6-5 to TRBJ2-5; perhaps TRBD2 as D (7 bases). Germline V gene data show CDR1 as MNHEY and CDR2 as SVGAGI. The CDR3 totals 14 residues. V lost 8 bases to trimming and J lost 1 base, with 14 bases between them. The DNA for the CDR3 is TGTGCCAGCGTTTCCGGGGGGCCCCAAGAGACCCAGTACTTC. This encodes CASVSGGPQETQYF.

In its sample, this clonotype was seen many times. The rearrangement uses TRBV27 and TRBJ1-6, with D possibly being TRBD1 (5 bases). Deletions cut 3 bases from V and 7 bases from J, with 19 bases between. The CDR3 totals 17 residues. Germline V CDR1 and CDR2: MNHEY, SMNVEV (reference sequence). The CDR3 sequence is CASSFSGFGAVNSPLHF. The CDR3 coding sequence is TGTGCCAGCAGTTTTTCAGGCTTCGGGGCGGTGAATTCACCCCTCCACTTT.